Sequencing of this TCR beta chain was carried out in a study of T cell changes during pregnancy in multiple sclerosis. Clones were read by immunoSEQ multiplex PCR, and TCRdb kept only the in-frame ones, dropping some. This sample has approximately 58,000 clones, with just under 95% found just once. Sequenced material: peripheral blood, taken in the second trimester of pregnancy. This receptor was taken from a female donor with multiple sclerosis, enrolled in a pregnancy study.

The CDR3 nucleotides read TGCGCCAGCAGCCCACTAGGGAACACCGGGGAGCTGTTTTTT. This gives the protein CASSPLGNTGELFF. The rearrangement joins TRBV5-1 to TRBJ2-2; TRBD2 might be the D (5 bases). The CDR3 runs 14 residues. Trimming cost V 4 bases and J 1 base, with 8 bases left between them. In germline, CDR1 is SGHRS, CDR2 YFSETQ.